The 7 T cell receptor beta chains reported below all come from one sample, sequenced in a study of blood T cell repertoires in COVID-19. Assay: immunoSEQ multiplex PCR; the TCRdb copy retains only in-frame clones and omits some. The sample carries under 300,000 clones, approximately 87% recorded once. The sequenced material came from peripheral blood. These receptors were obtained from a woman under 40 with COVID-19, enrolled during active disease.

The gene calls are TRBV29-1 and TRBJ1-6, with no clear D. Trimming took 4 bases from V and 8 from J, leaving 12 bases between them. Germline values: CDR1 SQVTM, CDR2 ANQGSEA. The CDR3 covers 13 residues. CDR3 sequence: CSVAQEGDSPLHF. CDR3 DNA sequence: TGCAGCGTTGCCCAAGAGGGCGATTCACCCCTCCACTTT. The full variable domain, its missing parts supplied by reference TRBV29-1 and TRBJ1-6, is SAVISQKPSRDICQRGTSLTIQCQVDSQVTMMFWYRQQPGQSLTLIATANQGSEATYESGFVIDKFPISRPNLTFSTLTVSNMSPEDSSIYLCSVAQEGDSPLHFGNGTRLTVT.

CDR3 sequence (DNA): TGCGCCAGCAGTGAGTCATCCGGGGGGCCGAACACTGAAGCTTTCTTT. It specifies CASSESSGGPNTEAFF. V and J are TRBV10-2 and TRBJ1-1; D may be TRBD1 (6 bases). CDR1 WSHSY and CDR2 SAAADI come from the germline V gene. This CDR3 has 16 amino acids. The germline V and J ends were trimmed by 0 bases and 1 base, with 12 bases remaining between them.

The chain has TRBV5-1 and TRBJ1-3; unclear D gene. Germline CDR1 is SGHRS and CDR2 is YFSETQ. This CDR3 is 15 amino acids long. V shed 0 bases and J shed 0 bases, with 7 bases lying between them. The CDR3 DNA follows: TGCGCCAGCAGCTTGGCAGGAAGCTCTGGAAACACCATATATTTT. Translating gives CASSLAGSSGNTIYF.

This chain uses TRBV19 with TRBJ1-5, with 8 bases fitting TRBD1. The CDR3 sequence is 16 residues long. The V and J ends lost 7 bases and 0 bases, in that order; junction bases with no gene match: 8. Germline-derived CDR1 and CDR2 are LNHDA and SQIVND (reference sequence). CDR3 residues: CASNTGGMSSNQPQHF. In DNA, the CDR3 is TGTGCCAGTAATACAGGGGGGATGAGTAGCAATCAGCCCCAGCATTTT.

The chain combines TRBV4-1 with TRBJ2-2; unclear D gene. Between the trimmed V and J ends, which lost 0 bases and 6 bases, there was a span of 5 bases. This CDR3 is 13 amino acids long. CDR1 MGHRA and CDR2 YSYEKL come from the germline V gene. The CDR3 DNA sequence: TGCGCCAGCAGCCAAGATCTAGCCGGGGAGCTGTTTTTT. Translation gives CASSQDLAGELFF.

The chain carries TRBV4-2 and TRBJ1-4; D is unclear. There are 15 residues in the CDR3. CDR1 LGHNA and CDR2 YNFKEQ come from the germline V gene. The V gene lost 1 base and the J gene lost 5 bases, with 11 bases spanning the gap. The CDR3 spells CASSQVEALNEKLFF. CDR3 sequence (DNA): TGTGCCAGCAGCCAAGTGGAGGCCCTCAATGAAAAACTGTTTTTT.

CDR3 bases: TGTGCCACAGGCCAGGGGTGGCTAACAGATACGCAGTATTTT. It yields the protein CATGQGWLTDTQYF. The chain employs TRBV19 and TRBJ2-3; maybe TRBD1 (6 bases). Germline CDR1 reads LNHDA; CDR2 reads SQIVND (reference sequence). V was cut by 10 bases and J by 3 bases, with 17 bases left in between. The CDR3 has 14 amino acids.